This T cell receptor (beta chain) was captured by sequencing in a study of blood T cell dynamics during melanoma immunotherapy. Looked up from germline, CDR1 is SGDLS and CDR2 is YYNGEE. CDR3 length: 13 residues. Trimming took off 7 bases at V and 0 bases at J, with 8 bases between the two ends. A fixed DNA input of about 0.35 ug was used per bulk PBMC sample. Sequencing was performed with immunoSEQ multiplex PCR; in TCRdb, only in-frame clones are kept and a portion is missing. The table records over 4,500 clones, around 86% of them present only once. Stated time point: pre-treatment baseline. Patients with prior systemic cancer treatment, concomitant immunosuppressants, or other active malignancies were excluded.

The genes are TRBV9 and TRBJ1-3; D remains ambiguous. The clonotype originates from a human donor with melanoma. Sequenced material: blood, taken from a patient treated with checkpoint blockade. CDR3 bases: TGTGCCAGCTCCGGGAACTCTGGAAACACCATATATTTT. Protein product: CASSGNSGNTIYF.